This is a list of T cell receptor beta chains from one sample in a study of blood T cell repertoires in COVID-19. The data were produced by immunoSEQ multiplex PCR, yet TCRdb's version contains in-frame clones alone and is incomplete. Here the sample spans tens of thousands of clones, roughly 80% being singletons. Sample: peripheral blood. These receptors came from a woman aged 55-69 years with acute or convalescent COVID-19. CDR3s include the opening cysteine and the closing phenylalanine or tryptophan. The order of the fields is V gene, D gene, J gene, clone size, CDR3 protein, CDR3 DNA. A D gene is named only where the DNA matches it firmly. Expanded clones are given a class, and other clones once, few, many or no size at all.

TRBV29-1	-	TRBJ1-1	few	CSVDTGIGTEAFF	TGCAGCGTTGACACAGGGATCGGAACTGAAGCTTTCTTT
TRBV9	-	TRBJ1-2	-	CASSAGSGVGYGYTF	TGTGCCAGCAGCGCGGGTTCCGGGGTAGGGTATGGCTACACCTTC
TRBV6-5	TRBD1	TRBJ1-6	-	CASTGTANSPLHF	TGTGCCAGCACCGGGACAGCCAATTCACCCCTCCACTTT
TRBV24-1	-	TRBJ1-2	-	CATSDRGYGYTF	TGTGCCACCAGTGACCGGGGCTATGGCTACACCTTC
TRBV19	-	TRBJ1-5	-	CASRGRGGLQPQHF	TGTGCCAGTCGGGGACGGGGGGGTCTGCAGCCCCAGCATTTT
TRBV10-3	-	TRBJ2-7	once	CAISETVSYEQYF	TGTGCCATCAGTGAGACTGTTTCCTACGAGCAGTACTTC
TRBV29-1	-	TRBJ1-1	-	CSVAGSFDTEAFF	TGCAGCGTTGCGGGGAGCTTCGACACTGAAGCTTTCTTT
TRBV18	-	TRBJ2-1	-	CASSPPSGYGNEQFF	TGTGCCAGCTCACCACCTTCGGGGTACGGCAATGAGCAGTTCTTC
TRBV5-1	TRBD2	TRBJ2-5	-	CASSWTSQETQYF	TGCGCCAGCAGCTGGACTAGTCAAGAGACCCAGTACTTC
TRBV10-3	TRBD1	TRBJ2-7	few	CAISEVGQGPYEQYF	TGTGCCATCAGTGAAGTCGGACAGGGTCCCTACGAGCAGTACTTC
TRBV2	-	TRBJ1-5	few	CASSEIGGTGRQPQHF	TGTGCCAGCAGTGAAATAGGTGGAACAGGGCGACAGCCCCAGCATTTT
TRBV5-4	TRBD1	TRBJ1-1	-	CASSLAGTGDTEAFF	TGTGCCAGCAGCTTGGCTGGGACAGGGGACACTGAAGCTTTCTTT
TRBV27	TRBD1	TRBJ1-1	-	CASSLSTRGMNTEAFF	TGTGCCAGCAGTTTATCAACCAGGGGGATGAACACTGAAGCTTTCTTT
TRBV13	TRBD2	TRBJ2-1	-	CASSLGKRGHPFF	TGTGCCAGCAGCTTAGGCAAGCGGGGGCACCCGTTCTTC
TRBV5-1	TRBD1	TRBJ1-2	once	CASRTRQGENYGYTF	TGCGCCAGCAGAACCAGACAGGGGGAAAACTATGGCTACACCTTC
TRBV7-9	-	TRBJ1-2	-	CASSHTGHGYTF	TGTGCCAGCAGCCATACAGGGCATGGCTACACCTTC
TRBV5-1	TRBD2	TRBJ2-3	-	CASRSGLAGSTDTQYF	TGCGCCAGCAGATCAGGCCTAGCGGGGAGCACAGATACGCAGTATTTT
TRBV19	-	TRBJ1-5	once	CASSNGGWVQPQHF	TGTGCCAGTAGTAACGGGGGGTGGGTTCAGCCCCAGCATTTT
TRBV5-1	-	TRBJ1-3	-	CASSLGARRSGNTIYF	TGCGCCAGCAGCTTAGGGGCGAGACGGTCTGGAAACACCATATATTTT
TRBV4-2	-	TRBJ1-5	-	CASSSTGSNQPQHF	TGTGCCAGCAGCTCGACTGGTAGCAATCAGCCCCAGCATTTT
TRBV2	-	TRBJ2-3	-	CASSDGTATDTQYF	TGTGCCAGCAGTGACGGTACCGCGACAGATACGCAGTATTTT
TRBV20-1	-	TRBJ2-1	-	CSARAPGEQFF	TGCAGTGCTAGAGCCCCAGGTGAGCAGTTCTTC
TRBV5-1	TRBD1	TRBJ2-5	-	CASSPGTGGYQETQYF	TGCGCCAGCAGCCCCGGGACAGGGGGCTACCAAGAGACCCAGTACTTC